These 2 T cell receptor beta chains were all obtained from the same sample, sequenced in a study of PD-L1 blockade in urothelial cancer. Sequencing used immunoSEQ multiplex PCR; TCRdb keeps in-frame clones, though not all of them. The sample shows under 40,000 clones, roughly 84% of them seen only once. The sequences come from PBMCs, collected around atezolizumab (anti-PD-L1) treatment. The receptors derive from a man between 60 and 70 years old with urothelial cancer.

The V gene is TRBV9, the J gene TRBJ2-2; 13 bases agree with TRBD2. Per germline, CDR1 SGDLS and CDR2 YYNGEE. CDR3 length: 17 amino acids. The ends lost 0 bases at V and 3 bases at J; junction bases unmatched: 2. CDR3 DNA: TGTGCCAGCAGCGTAGGACTAGCGGGAGGTGACACCGGGGAGCTGTTTTTT. It codes for CASSVGLAGGDTGELFF.

This rearrangement joins TRBV27 to TRBJ2-7; 10 nucleotides match TRBD2. The trim removed 5 bases at V and 2 bases at J, leaving 6 bases unmatched. This CDR3 contains 15 residues. Germline-derived CDR1 and CDR2 are MNHEY and SMNVEV (reference sequence). CDR3 coding DNA: TGTGCCAGCAGTCCGCTAGCGGGAGTGACCTACGAGCAGTACTTC. This sequence encodes CASSPLAGVTYEQYF.